The following is a T cell receptor beta chain sequence with its context. In germline, CDR1 is KGHSH, CDR2 LQKENI. CDR3 size: 15 residues. V was cut by 0 bases and J by 4 bases, with 12 bases left in between. This entry belongs to a study of blood T cell repertoires in COVID-19. Study context: Sites in the United States, Italy and Spain provided acute and convalescent COVID-19 samples. PBMCs, B-cell-depleted T cells, or T cells were the source of the cDNA or gDNA that made up the material.

The repertoire was sequenced with immunoSEQ multiplex PCR; TCRdb's copy has only in-frame clones and lacks some. Among 200,000 to 250,000 clones listed, roughly 80% were seen once. The sequenced material came from peripheral blood. The receptor comes from a woman older than 75 with active or convalescent COVID-19. The chain uses TRBV18 and TRBJ1-1, with D uncertain. The CDR3 here is CASSPPSGRATEAFF. For the CDR3, the DNA is TGTGCCAGCTCACCACCATCGGGGAGGGCCACTGAAGCTTTCTTT.